Sequencing of this T cell receptor beta chain was carried out in a study of blood T cell repertoires in COVID-19. Per germline, CDR1 WSHSY and CDR2 SAAADI. Trimming took off 5 bases at V and 2 bases at J, with 18 bases between the two ends. The CDR3 is 16 amino acids. Sequenced by immunoSEQ multiplex PCR; TCRdb stores in-frame clones only, minus some. The table includes hundreds of thousands of clones, 80% to 90% detected once. The chain employs TRBV10-2 and TRBJ1-1; D perhaps matches TRBD1 (6 bases). This clonotype was sampled from a man aged 18 to 30 who had recovered from COVID-19. The specimen was PBMCs or T cells enriched from blood (not recorded which). CDR3 region: CASSNSRDIFNTEAFF. CDR3 in DNA: TGCGCCAGCAGTAACTCCCGGGACATTTTTAACACTGAAGCTTTCTTT.